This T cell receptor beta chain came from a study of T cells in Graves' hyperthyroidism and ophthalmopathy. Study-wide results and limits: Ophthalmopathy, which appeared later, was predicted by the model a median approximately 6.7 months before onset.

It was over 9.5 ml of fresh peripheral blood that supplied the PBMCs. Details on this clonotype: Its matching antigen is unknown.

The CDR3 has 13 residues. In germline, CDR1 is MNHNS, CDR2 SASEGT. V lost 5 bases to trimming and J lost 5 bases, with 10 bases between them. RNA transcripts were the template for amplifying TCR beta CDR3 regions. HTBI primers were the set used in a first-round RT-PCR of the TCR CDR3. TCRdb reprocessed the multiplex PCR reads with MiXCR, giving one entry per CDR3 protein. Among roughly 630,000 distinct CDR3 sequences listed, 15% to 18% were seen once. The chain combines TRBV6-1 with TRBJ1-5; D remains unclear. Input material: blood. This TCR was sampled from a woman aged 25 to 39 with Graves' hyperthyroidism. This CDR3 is CASSPGRYQPQHF. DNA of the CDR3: TGTGCCAGCAGTCCTGGTCGATATCAGCCCCAGCATTTT.